This T cell receptor beta chain was profiled in a study of blood T cell repertoires in COVID-19. Overall study context: PBMCs, B-cell-depleted T cells, or T cells provided the cDNA or gDNA that made up the material.

During active infection, Seattle patients enrolled and were then monitored through disease. This CDR3 contains 16 residues. V was pared by 1 base and J by 4 bases, with 6 bases of the junction left unmatched. CDR1 is MNHEY and CDR2 is SVGAGI in the germline V gene. Authors' data handling: How many nucleated cells were present was estimated from reference gene primer amplification. Using immunoSEQ multiplex PCR, the repertoire was profiled, and TCRdb retains in-frame clones only, with some absent. V and J calls and clone size are copied from that table; D and trimming were computed from the DNA. Of 48,000 or so clones in the sample, 65% to 90% were seen once.

The TCR comes from a woman at least 80 years old with COVID-19, enrolled during active disease. The rearrangement uses TRBV6-5 and TRBJ2-2; 7 bases line up with TRBD2. Material: peripheral blood. CDR3 amino acids: CASSYFGSSGTGELFF. For the CDR3, the DNA is TGTGCCAGCAGTTACTTCGGATCTAGCGGCACCGGGGAGCTGTTTTTT.